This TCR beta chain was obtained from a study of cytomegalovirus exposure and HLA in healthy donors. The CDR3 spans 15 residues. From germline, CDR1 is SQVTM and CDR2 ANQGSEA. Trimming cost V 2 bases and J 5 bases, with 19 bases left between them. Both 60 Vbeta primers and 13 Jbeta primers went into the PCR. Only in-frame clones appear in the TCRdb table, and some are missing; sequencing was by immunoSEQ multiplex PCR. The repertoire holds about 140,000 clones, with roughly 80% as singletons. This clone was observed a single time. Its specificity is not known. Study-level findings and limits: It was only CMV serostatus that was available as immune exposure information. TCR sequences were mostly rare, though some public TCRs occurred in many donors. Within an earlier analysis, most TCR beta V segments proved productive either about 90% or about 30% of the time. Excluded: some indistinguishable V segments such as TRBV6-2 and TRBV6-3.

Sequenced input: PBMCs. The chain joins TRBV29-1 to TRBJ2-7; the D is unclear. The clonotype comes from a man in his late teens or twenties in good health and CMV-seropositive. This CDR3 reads CSVEFPSVGRDEQYF. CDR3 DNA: TGCAGCGTTGAATTCCCCTCGGTCGGTCGAGACGAGCAGTACTTC.